This T cell receptor beta chain was captured in a study of blood T cell repertoires in COVID-19. Whole-study context: Some COVID-19 samples were acute and others convalescent; all came from the United States, Italy and Spain. T cells, B-cell-depleted T cells, or PBMCs supplied cDNA or gDNA.

This clone was counted only a few times. The CDR3 loop spans 16 amino acids. Trimming at V came to 4 bases and at J to 1 base, leaving 7 bases not matched to a gene. Germline V gene data show CDR1 as SGDLS and CDR2 as YYNGEE. Here immunoSEQ multiplex PCR was the method, and the copy in TCRdb shows in-frame clones only, minus some. The table lists 200,000 to 300,000 clones, about 87% of them singletons, with 2% to 3% in the top ten. The TCR sequence derives from a woman aged 45-65 years with acute or convalescent COVID-19. The V call is TRBV9, the J call TRBJ2-3, with 9 bases aligning to TRBD2. Material: peripheral blood. The CDR3 protein is CASSPVAGAGTDTQYF. CDR3 nucleotides: TGTGCCAGCAGCCCGGTAGCGGGAGCGGGCACAGATACGCAGTATTTT.